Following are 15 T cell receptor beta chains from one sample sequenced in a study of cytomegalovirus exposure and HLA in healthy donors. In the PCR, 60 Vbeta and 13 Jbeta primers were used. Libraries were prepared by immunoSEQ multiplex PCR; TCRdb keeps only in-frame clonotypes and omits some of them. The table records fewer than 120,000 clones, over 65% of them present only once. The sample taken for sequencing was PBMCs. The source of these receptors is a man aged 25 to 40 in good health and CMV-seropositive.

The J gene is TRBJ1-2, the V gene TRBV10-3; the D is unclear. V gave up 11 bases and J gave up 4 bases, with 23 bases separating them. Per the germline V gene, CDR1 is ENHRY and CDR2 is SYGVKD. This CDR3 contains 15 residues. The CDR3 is CAVGLEGTPGYGYTF. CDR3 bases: TGTGCCGTAGGACTCGAGGGTACCCCCGGCTATGGCTACACCTTC.

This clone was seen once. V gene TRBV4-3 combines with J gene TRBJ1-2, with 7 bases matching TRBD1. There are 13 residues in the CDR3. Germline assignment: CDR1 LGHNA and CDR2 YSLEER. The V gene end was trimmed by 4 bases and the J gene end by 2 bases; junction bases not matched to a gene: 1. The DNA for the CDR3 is TGCGCCAGCAGCCGACAGGGAAACTATGGCTACACCTTC. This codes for CASSRQGNYGYTF.

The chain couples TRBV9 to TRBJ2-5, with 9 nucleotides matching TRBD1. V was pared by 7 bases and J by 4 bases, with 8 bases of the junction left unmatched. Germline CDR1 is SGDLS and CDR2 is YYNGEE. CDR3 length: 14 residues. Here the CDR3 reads CASARRTGVETQYF. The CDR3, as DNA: TGTGCCAGCGCTAGGCGGACAGGGGTAGAGACCCAGTACTTC.

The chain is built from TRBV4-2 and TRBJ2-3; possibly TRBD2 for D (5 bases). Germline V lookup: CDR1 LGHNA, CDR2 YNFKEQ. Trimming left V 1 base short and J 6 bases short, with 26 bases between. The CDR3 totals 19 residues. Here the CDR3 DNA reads TGTGCCAGCAGCCAAGGGGTTGCGGCCCCAGCGGCCGGGCGGGATACGCAGTATTTT. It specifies CASSQGVAAPAAGRDTQYF.

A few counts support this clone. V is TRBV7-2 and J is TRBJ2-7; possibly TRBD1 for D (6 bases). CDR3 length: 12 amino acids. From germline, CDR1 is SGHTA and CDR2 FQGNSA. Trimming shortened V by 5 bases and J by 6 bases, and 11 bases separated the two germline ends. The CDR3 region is CASSLGQSEQYF. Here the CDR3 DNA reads TGTGCCAGCAGCCTAGGACAGAGCGAGCAGTACTTC.

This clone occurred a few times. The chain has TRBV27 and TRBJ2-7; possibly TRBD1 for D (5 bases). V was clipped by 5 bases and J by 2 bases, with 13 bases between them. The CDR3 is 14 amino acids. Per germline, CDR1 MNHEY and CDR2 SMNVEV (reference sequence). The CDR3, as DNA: TGTGCCAGCAGTAGGGGTACGGAGCCCTACGAGCAGTACTTC. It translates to CASSRGTEPYEQYF.

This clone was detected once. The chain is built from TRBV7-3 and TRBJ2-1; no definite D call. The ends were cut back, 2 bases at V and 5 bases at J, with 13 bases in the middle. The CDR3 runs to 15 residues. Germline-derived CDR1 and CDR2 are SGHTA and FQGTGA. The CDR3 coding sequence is TGTGCCAGCAGCTTAGGTGCTAGATTCAACAATGAGCAGTTCTTC. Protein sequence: CASSLGARFNNEQFF.

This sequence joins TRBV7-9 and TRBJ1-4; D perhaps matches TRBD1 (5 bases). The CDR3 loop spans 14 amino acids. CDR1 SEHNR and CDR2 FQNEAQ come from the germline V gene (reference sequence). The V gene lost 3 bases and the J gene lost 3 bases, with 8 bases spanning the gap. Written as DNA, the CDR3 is TGTGCCAGCAGCTTGGGGCAGTCTAATGAAAAACTGTTTTTT. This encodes CASSLGQSNEKLFF.

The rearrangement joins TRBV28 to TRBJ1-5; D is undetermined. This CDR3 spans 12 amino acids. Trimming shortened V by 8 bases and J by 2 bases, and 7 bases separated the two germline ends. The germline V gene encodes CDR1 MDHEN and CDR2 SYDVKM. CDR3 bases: TGTGCCAGCGCCCGGGGCAATCAGCCCCAGCATTTT. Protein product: CASARGNQPQHF.

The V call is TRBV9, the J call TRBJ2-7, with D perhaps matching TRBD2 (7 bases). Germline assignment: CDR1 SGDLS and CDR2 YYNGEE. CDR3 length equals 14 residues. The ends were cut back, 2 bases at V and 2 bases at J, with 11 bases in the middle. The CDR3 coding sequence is TGTGCCAGCAGCGTGGGGGGGGCCCCCTACGAGCAGTACTTC. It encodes CASSVGGAPYEQYF.

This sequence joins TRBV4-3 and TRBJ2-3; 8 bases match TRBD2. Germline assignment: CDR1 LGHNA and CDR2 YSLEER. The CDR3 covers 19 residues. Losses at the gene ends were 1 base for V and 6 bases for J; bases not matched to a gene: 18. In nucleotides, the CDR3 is TGCGCCAGCAGCCAAGGTTCCTCCGGACTAGCATTTTTTGGGGATACGCAGTATTTT. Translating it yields CASSQGSSGLAFFGDTQYF.

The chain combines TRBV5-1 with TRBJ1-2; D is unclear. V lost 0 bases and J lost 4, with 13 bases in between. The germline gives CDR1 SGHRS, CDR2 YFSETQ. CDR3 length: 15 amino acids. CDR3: CASSLGGGTFYGYTF. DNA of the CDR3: TGCGCCAGCAGCTTGGGAGGCGGAACCTTCTATGGCTACACCTTC.

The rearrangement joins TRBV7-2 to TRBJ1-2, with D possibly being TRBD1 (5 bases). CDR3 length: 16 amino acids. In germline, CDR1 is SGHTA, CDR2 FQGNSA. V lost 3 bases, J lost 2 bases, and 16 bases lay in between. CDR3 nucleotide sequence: TGTGCCAGCAGCTTGTTAGGGGATATCACCAACTATGGCTACACCTTC. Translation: CASSLLGDITNYGYTF.

The chain's CDR3 is CASSVGGQLNEKLFF. DNA of the CDR3: TGTGCCAGCAGCGTAGGGGGACAGCTTAATGAAAAACTGTTTTTT. The chain is built from TRBV9 and TRBJ1-4; 7 bases map to TRBD1. Germline trimming cut 0 bases from V and 4 bases from J; bases unmatched to any gene: 3. This CDR3 comprises 15 residues. Germline V gene lookup returns CDR1 SGDLS and CDR2 YYNGEE.

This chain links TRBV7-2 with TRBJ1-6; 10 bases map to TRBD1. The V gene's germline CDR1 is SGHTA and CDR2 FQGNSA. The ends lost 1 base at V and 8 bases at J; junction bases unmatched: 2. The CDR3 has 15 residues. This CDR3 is CASSLGGTGDSPLHF. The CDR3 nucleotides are TGTGCCAGCAGCTTAGGCGGGACAGGGGATTCACCCCTCCACTTT.